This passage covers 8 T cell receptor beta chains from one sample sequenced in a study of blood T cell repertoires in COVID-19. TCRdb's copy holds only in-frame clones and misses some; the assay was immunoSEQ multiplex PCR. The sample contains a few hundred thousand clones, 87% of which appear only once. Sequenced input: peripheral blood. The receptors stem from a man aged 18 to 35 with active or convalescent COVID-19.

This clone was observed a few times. CDR3 coding DNA: TGTGCCAGCAGCACTAGCGGGAGGAAGGTCGATGAGCAGTTCTTC. This translates into CASSTSGRKVDEQFF. The chain is built from TRBV7-9 and TRBJ2-1; 12 bases match TRBD2. V trimming: 5 bases; J trimming: 8 bases; junction bases outside the gene matches: 7. CDR3 length: 15 residues. Germline CDR1 SEHNR, CDR2 FQNEAQ (reference sequence).

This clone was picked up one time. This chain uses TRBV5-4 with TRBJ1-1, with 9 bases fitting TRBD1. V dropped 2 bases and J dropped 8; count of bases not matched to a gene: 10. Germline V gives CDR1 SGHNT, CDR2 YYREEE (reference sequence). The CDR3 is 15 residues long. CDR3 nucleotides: TGTGCCAGCAGCTTAGGCACAGGGGGCTTTGGGGAAGCTTTCTTT. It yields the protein CASSLGTGGFGEAFF.

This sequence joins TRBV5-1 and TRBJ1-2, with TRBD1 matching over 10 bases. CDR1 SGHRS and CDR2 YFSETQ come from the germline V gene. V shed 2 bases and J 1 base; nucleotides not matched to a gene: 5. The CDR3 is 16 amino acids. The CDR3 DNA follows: TGCGCCAGCAGCTTTGATGGACAGGGGGGTAACTATGGCTACACCTTC. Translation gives CASSFDGQGGNYGYTF.

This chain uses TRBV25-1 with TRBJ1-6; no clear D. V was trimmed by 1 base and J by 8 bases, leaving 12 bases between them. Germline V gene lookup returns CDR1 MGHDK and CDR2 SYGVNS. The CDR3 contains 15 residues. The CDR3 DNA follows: TGTGCCAGCAGTGAATCAGGCAGTTGGGATTCACCCCTCCACTTT. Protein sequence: CASSESGSWDSPLHF.

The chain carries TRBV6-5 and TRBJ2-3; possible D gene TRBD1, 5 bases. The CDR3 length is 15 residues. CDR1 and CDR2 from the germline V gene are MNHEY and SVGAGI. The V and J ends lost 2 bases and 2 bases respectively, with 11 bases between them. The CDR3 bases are TGTGCCAGCAGTTACAGGGGTCCTTACACAGATACGCAGTATTTT. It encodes CASSYRGPYTDTQYF.

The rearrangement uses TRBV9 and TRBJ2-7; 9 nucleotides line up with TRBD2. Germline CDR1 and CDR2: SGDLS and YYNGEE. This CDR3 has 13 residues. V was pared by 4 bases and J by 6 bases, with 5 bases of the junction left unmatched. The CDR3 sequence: CASSSGLAGEQYF. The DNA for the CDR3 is TGTGCCAGCAGCTCGGGACTAGCAGGCGAGCAGTACTTC. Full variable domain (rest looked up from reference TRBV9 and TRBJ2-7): DSGVTQTPKHLITATGQRVTLRCSPRSGDLSVYWYQQSLDQGLQFLIQYYNGEERAKGNILERFSAQQFPDLHSELNLSSLELGDSALYFCASSSGLAGEQYFGPGTRLTVT.

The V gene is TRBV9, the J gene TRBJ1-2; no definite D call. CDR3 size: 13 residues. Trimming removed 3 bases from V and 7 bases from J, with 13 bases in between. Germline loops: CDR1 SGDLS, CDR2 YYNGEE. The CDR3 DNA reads TGTGCCAGCAGCGCCCCCGGGGTGGCTGGCTACACCTTC. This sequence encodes CASSAPGVAGYTF.

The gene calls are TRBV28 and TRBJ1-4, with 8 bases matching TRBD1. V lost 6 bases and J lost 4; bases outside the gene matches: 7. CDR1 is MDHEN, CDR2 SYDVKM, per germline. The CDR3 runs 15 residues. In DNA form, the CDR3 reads TGTGCCAGCAGGGGGGGACAGGCCCTTAATGAAAAACTGTTTTTT. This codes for CASRGGQALNEKLFF.